This TCR beta chain was sequenced during a study of cytomegalovirus exposure and HLA in healthy donors. Study context: Some 85 million unique TCRs from HLA-typed donors were held in an early data release.

This CDR3 region has 18 residues. Germline loops: CDR1 MGHRA, CDR2 YSYEKL. Trimming took off 0 bases at V and 8 bases at J, with 25 bases between the two ends. A multiplex PCR was run with 60 Vbeta primers and 13 Jbeta primers. Profiling relied on immunoSEQ multiplex PCR, and the TCRdb table lists in-frame clones only, not all of them. This listing includes 150,000 or so clones. The V gene is TRBV4-1, the J gene TRBJ1-2; D gene unclear. The sequenced material came from PBMCs. This TCR came from a woman aged 50 to 60 in good health and CMV-seronegative. This chain's CDR3 is CASSQDTVSIIPRMGYTF. The CDR3 DNA follows: TGCGCCAGCAGCCAAGATACGGTCAGTATAATCCCGAGGATGGGCTACACCTTC.